This T cell receptor (beta chain) stems from a study of T cells in Graves' hyperthyroidism and ophthalmopathy. This clonotype was seen ten or more times. The source material, RNA transcripts, was used to amplify TCR beta CDR3 regions. HTBI primers were employed in a first-round RT-PCR of the TCR CDR3. One entry per CDR3 protein results from TCRdb running MiXCR on the multiplex PCR reads. In the table there are 600,000 to 700,000 distinct CDR3 sequences, roughly 14% of which are singletons. The germline V and J ends were trimmed by 5 bases and 0 bases, with 14 bases remaining between them. The length of the CDR3 is 15 residues. Germline values: CDR1 SGHTA, CDR2 FQGNSA. Diagnoses rested on clinical symptoms, serum thyroxine and TRAb, thyroid ultrasound and orbital computed tomography.

This chain connects TRBV7-2 to TRBJ2-7; no reliable D call. The sequence derives from a woman between 35 and 50 years old with Graves' ophthalmopathy. Material: blood. The CDR3 protein is CASSLGRLSSYEQYF. The CDR3 bases are TGTGCCAGCAGCCTAGGACGGTTGAGCTCCTACGAGCAGTACTTC.